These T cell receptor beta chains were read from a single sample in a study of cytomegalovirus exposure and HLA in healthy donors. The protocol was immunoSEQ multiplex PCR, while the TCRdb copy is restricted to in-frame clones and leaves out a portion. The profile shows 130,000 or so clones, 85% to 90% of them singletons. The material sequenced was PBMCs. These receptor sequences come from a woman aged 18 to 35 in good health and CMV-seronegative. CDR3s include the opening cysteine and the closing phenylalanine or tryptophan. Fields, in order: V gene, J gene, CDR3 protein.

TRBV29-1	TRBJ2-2	CSGRQGQGSTGELFF
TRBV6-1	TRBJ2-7	CASSEAGGGYEQYF
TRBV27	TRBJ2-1	CASSLAGWDEQFF
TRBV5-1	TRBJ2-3	CASSPTGEGTDTQYF
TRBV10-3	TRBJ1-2	CAISESRGGYGYTF
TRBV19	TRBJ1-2	CASRGIPQPYFPPHF
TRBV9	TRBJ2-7	CASSVWRDSTYEQYF
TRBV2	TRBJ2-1	CASNEAQPTYNEQFF
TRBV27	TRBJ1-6	CASSLIGSPLHF
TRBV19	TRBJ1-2	CASSMRGPPFVGGGYTF
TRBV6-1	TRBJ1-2	CASSLGLAEYGYTF